A selection of T cell receptor beta chains follows, all from one sample in a study of CD8 T cells in ankylosing spondylitis. TCRdb re-called the 5' RACE reads with MiXCR, one entry per CDR3 protein. The repertoire holds roughly 700,000 distinct CDR3 sequences, with 19% as singletons. Specimen: blood, either unsorted or a sorted T cell fraction (not recorded which). The receptors were sampled from a male donor with ankylosing spondylitis. The CDR3 runs from the conserved cysteine through the conserved F or W. A D gene is named only where the DNA matches it firmly. Only some rows state a clone size, as once, few, many or a class for expanded clones.

size: few
J: TRBJ2-7
D: TRBD1
V: TRBV5-1
CDR3: CASSRSGQYSYEQYF
DNA: TGCGCCAGCAGCCGGTCGGGACAGTATTCCTACGAGCAGTACTTC

size: few
J: TRBJ2-5
D: -
V: TRBV15
CDR3: CATSRGLEQETQYF
DNA: TGTGCCACCAGCAGAGGGCTGGAACAAGAGACCCAGTACTTC

size: few
J: TRBJ2-1
D: TRBD1
V: TRBV29-1
CDR3: CSVPGQGNNEQFF
DNA: TGCAGCGTTCCGGGACAGGGGAACAATGAGCAGTTCTTC

size: -
J: TRBJ2-1
D: TRBD2
V: TRBV5-6
CDR3: CASSLRREGRNEQFF
DNA: TGTGCCAGCAGCTTAAGGCGGGAGGGCCGGAATGAGCAGTTCTTC

size: -
J: TRBJ2-5
D: -
V: TRBV7-6
CDR3: CASSLGTGHRGGETQYF
DNA: TGTGCCAGCAGCTTAGGGACGGGACATCGCGGTGGGGAGACCCAGTACTTC

size: few
J: TRBJ2-2
D: -
V: TRBV20-1
CDR3: CSARDWGASTGELFF
DNA: TGCAGTGCTAGAGATTGGGGGGCGAGCACCGGGGAGCTGTTTTTT

size: few
J: TRBJ1-1
D: -
V: TRBV5-8
CDR3: CASSFNGNTEAFF
DNA: TGTGCCAGCAGCTTCAACGGAAACACTGAAGCTTTCTTT

size: -
J: TRBJ2-7
D: -
V: TRBV5-8
CDR3: CASSPRDVSSYEQYF
DNA: TGTGCCAGCAGCCCCCGGGACGTCAGCTCCTACGAGCAGTACTTC

size: few
J: TRBJ1-5
D: TRBD1
V: TRBV24-1
CDR3: CATSDSGQGAGQPQHF
DNA: TGTGCCACCAGTGACAGCGGACAGGGAGCAGGTCAGCCCCAGCATTTT

size: few
J: TRBJ2-2
D: -
V: TRBV12-3/TRBV12-4
CDR3: CASSPITGTGELFF
DNA: TGTGCCAGCAGTCCAATTACGGGGACCGGGGAGCTGTTTTTT

size: -
J: TRBJ2-2
D: -
V: TRBV5-6
CDR3: CASGMVQRDTGELFF
DNA: TGTGCCAGCGGTATGGTTCAACGGGACACCGGGGAGCTGTTTTTT

size: few
J: TRBJ1-2
D: TRBD1
V: TRBV5-1
CDR3: CASSWEDRIYGYTF
DNA: TGCGCCAGCAGCTGGGAGGACAGGATCTATGGCTACACCTTC

size: few
J: TRBJ2-3
D: -
V: TRBV7-9
CDR3: CASRQSTDTQYF
DNA: TGTGCCAGCAGACAAAGCACAGATACGCAGTATTTT

size: -
J: TRBJ2-2
D: TRBD1
V: TRBV5-1
CDR3: CASSLSGTAGAGELFF
DNA: TGCGCCAGCAGCCTCTCCGGGACAGCAGGGGCCGGGGAGCTGTTTTTT

size: -
J: TRBJ1-5
D: -
V: TRBV4-2
CDR3: CASSQAQGGDQPQHF
DNA: TGTGCCAGCAGCCAAGCTCAGGGTGGGGATCAGCCCCAGCATTTT

size: -
J: TRBJ2-7
D: TRBD2
V: TRBV5-1
CDR3: CASSLAPAEREARTYEQYF
DNA: TGCGCCAGCAGCTTGGCCCCAGCGGAGCGGGAGGCCCGAACCTACGAGCAGTACTTC

size: few
J: TRBJ2-7
D: -
V: TRBV28
CDR3: CASSLYPGKGFPYEQYF
DNA: TGTGCCAGCAGTTTATACCCAGGGAAGGGATTCCCCTACGAGCAGTACTTC

size: -
J: TRBJ2-1
D: -
V: TRBV27
CDR3: CASNLWAGSSYNEQFF
DNA: TGTGCCAGCAACTTATGGGCAGGAAGCTCCTACAATGAGCAGTTCTTC

size: -
J: TRBJ2-5
D: TRBD2
V: TRBV11-2
CDR3: CASSLGVPTSGGARETQYF
DNA: TGTGCCAGCAGCTTAGGGGTTCCGACTAGCGGGGGGGCCCGGGAGACCCAGTACTTC

size: few
J: TRBJ2-7
D: TRBD1
V: TRBV5-6
CDR3: CASSSQTGPRYEQYF
DNA: TGTGCCAGCAGCTCGCAGACAGGGCCTCGCTACGAGCAGTACTTC

size: -
J: TRBJ1-1
D: -
V: TRBV5-1
CDR3: CASRTGDRMNTEAFF
DNA: TGCGCCAGCAGAACGGGTGACAGAATGAACACTGAAGCTTTCTTT

size: many
J: TRBJ2-2
D: -
V: TRBV12-3/TRBV12-4
CDR3: CASSFQGTNTGELFF
DNA: TGTGCCAGCAGTTTCCAGGGGACGAACACCGGGGAGCTGTTTTTT

size: few
J: TRBJ2-3
D: TRBD2
V: TRBV20-1
CDR3: CSARALAGAGDTQYF
DNA: TGCAGTGCTAGAGCACTAGCGGGGGCGGGAGATACGCAGTATTTT

size: -
J: TRBJ2-5
D: -
V: TRBV3-1
CDR3: CASSQGWTTQETQYF
DNA: TGTGCCAGCAGCCAAGGATGGACTACCCAAGAGACCCAGTACTTC

size: -
J: TRBJ2-1
D: -
V: TRBV30
CDR3: CAWSGSGYNEQFF
DNA: TGTGCCTGGAGTGGAAGCGGCTACAATGAGCAGTTCTTC

size: once
J: TRBJ2-6
D: -
V: TRBV7-3
CDR3: CASSLLVSGANVLTF
DNA: TGTGCCAGCAGCTTACTGGTTTCTGGGGCCAACGTCCTGACTTTC

size: -
J: TRBJ2-2
D: TRBD2
V: TRBV27
CDR3: CASSIMGLAGGPATGELFF
DNA: TGTGCCAGCAGCATAATGGGACTAGCGGGAGGGCCGGCGACCGGGGAGCTGTTTTTT

size: few
J: TRBJ1-5
D: TRBD1
V: TRBV5-1
CDR3: CASSLEGGGQQPQHF
DNA: TGCGCCAGCAGCTTGGAAGGGGGCGGTCAACAGCCCCAGCATTTT

size: -
J: TRBJ2-1
D: TRBD2
V: TRBV13
CDR3: CASSGPSGWSSYNEQFF
DNA: TGTGCCAGCAGCGGACCTAGCGGGTGGAGCTCCTACAATGAGCAGTTCTTC

size: few
J: TRBJ1-2
D: -
V: TRBV12-3/TRBV12-4
CDR3: CASSASGTPNYGYTF
DNA: TGTGCCAGCAGCGCATCAGGGACCCCCAACTATGGCTACACCTTC

size: few
J: TRBJ2-2
D: -
V: TRBV6-1
CDR3: CASGGQPQGGELFF
DNA: TGTGCCAGCGGAGGGCAGCCCCAGGGCGGGGAGCTGTTTTTT

size: few
J: TRBJ1-2
D: -
V: TRBV5-1
CDR3: CASSLGATRGYGYTF
DNA: TGCGCCAGCAGCTTGGGTGCGACGAGAGGGTATGGCTACACCTTC

size: -
J: TRBJ2-7
D: TRBD2
V: TRBV7-2
CDR3: CASSYHGLAAYEQYF
DNA: TGTGCCAGCAGCTATCACGGACTAGCGGCCTACGAGCAGTACTTC

size: -
J: TRBJ2-5
D: TRBD1
V: TRBV20-1
CDR3: CSAARDSSGETQYF
DNA: TGCAGTGCTGCCCGGGACAGCTCGGGGGAGACCCAGTACTTC

size: few
J: TRBJ1-1
D: -
V: TRBV5-1
CDR3: CASSEIDWTEAFF
DNA: TGCGCCAGCAGCGAAATTGACTGGACTGAAGCTTTCTTT

size: many
J: TRBJ2-1
D: -
V: TRBV7-9
CDR3: CASSLLGSSYNEQFF
DNA: TGTGCCAGCAGCTTACTAGGGAGCTCCTACAATGAGCAGTTCTTC

size: many
J: TRBJ2-2
D: -
V: TRBV10-3
CDR3: CAIANRLGATGELFF
DNA: TGTGCCATAGCTAACAGGCTTGGGGCTACCGGGGAGCTGTTTTTT

size: few
J: TRBJ2-5
D: TRBD1
V: TRBV4-2
CDR3: CASSQTRGYQETQYF
DNA: TGTGCCAGCAGCCAAACCAGGGGGTACCAAGAGACCCAGTACTTC

size: few
J: TRBJ2-2
D: -
V: TRBV6-5
CDR3: CASSYGGGELFF
DNA: TGTGCCAGCAGTTACGGCGGCGGGGAGCTGTTTTTT

size: few
J: TRBJ1-1
D: TRBD1
V: TRBV7-9
CDR3: CASSETGTGNTEAFF
DNA: TGTGCCAGCAGCGAAACCGGGACAGGGAACACTGAAGCTTTCTTT